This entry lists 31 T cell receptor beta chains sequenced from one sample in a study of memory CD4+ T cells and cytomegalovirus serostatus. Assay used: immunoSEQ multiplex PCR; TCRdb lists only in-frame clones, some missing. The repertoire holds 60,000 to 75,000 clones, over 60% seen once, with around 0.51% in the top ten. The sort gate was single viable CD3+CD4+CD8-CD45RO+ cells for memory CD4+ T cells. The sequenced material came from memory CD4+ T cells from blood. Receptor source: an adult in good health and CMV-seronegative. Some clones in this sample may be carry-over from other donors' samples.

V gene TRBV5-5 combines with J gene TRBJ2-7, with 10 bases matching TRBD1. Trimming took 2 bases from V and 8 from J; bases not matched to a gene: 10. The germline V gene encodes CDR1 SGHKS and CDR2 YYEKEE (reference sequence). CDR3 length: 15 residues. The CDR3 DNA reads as TGTGCCAGCAGCTTCGGGACAGGGGCTTCGGGGAAGCAGTACTTC. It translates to CASSFGTGASGKQYF.

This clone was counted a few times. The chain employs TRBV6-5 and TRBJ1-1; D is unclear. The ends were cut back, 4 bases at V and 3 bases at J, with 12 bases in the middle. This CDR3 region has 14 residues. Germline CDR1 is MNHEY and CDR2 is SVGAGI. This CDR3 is CASSSPRGDTEAFF. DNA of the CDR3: TGTGCCAGCAGTTCGCCGAGAGGAGACACTGAAGCTTTCTTT.

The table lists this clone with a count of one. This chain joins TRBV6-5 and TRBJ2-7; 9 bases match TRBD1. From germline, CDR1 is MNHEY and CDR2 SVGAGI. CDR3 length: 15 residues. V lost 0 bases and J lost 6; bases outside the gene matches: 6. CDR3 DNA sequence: TGTGCCAGCAGTTACTCCGGGACAGGGTTCTCCGAGCAGTACTTC. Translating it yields CASSYSGTGFSEQYF.

The CDR3 DNA is TGTGCCAGCTTCTGGGGGCTTGGGGCCAACGTCCTGACTTTC. The encoded protein is CASFWGLGANVLTF. This chain uses TRBV5-6 with TRBJ2-6, with a tentative D call TRBD1 (6 bases). The germline V gene has CDR1 SGHDT and CDR2 YYEEEE. Trimming removed 7 bases at V and 3 bases at J, with 11 bases between. The CDR3 totals 14 residues.

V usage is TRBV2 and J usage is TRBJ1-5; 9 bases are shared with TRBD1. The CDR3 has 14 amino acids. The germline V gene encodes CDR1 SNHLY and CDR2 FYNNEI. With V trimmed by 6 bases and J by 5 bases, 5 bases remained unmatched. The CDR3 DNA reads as TGTGCCAGCAGCCCGGACAGGGGCGATCAGCCCCAGCATTTT. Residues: CASSPDRGDQPQHF.

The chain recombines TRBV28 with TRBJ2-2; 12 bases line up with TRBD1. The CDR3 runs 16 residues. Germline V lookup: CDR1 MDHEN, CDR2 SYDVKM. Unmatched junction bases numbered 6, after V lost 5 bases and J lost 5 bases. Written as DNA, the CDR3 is TGTGCCAGCAGTCCGGGGACAGGGGGCTATACCGGGGAGCTGTTTTTT. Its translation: CASSPGTGGYTGELFF.

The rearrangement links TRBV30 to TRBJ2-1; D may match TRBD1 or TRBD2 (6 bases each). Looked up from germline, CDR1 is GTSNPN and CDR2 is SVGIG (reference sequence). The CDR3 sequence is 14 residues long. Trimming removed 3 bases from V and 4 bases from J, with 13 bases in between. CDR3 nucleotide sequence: TGTGCCTGGAGCAGCAAGGGGGGTTACAATGAGCAGTTCTTC. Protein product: CAWSSKGGYNEQFF.

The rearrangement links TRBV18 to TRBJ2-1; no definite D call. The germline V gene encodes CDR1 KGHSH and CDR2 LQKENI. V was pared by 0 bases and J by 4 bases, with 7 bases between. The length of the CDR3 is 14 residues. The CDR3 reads CASSPPGRYNEQFF. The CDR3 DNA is TGTGCCAGCTCACCACCGGGCAGGTACAATGAGCAGTTCTTC.

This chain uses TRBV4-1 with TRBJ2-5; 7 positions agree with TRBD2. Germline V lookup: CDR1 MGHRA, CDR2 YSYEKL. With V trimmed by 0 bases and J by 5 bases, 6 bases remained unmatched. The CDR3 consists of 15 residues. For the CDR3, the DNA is TGCGCCAGCAGCCAAGATGGACTAGAAATGGAGACCCAGTACTTC. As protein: CASSQDGLEMETQYF.

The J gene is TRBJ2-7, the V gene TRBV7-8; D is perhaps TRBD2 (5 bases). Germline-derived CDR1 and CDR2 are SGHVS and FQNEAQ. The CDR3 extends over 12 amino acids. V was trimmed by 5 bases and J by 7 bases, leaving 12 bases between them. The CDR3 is CASSPGGWEQYF. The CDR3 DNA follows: TGTGCCAGCAGCCCTGGAGGTTGGGAGCAGTACTTC.

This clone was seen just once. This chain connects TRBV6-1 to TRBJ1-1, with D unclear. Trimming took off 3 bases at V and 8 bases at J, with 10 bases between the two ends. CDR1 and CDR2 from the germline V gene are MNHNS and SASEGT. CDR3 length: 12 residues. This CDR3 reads CASSDDFLEAFF. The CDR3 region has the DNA TGTGCCAGCAGTGATGACTTTCTAGAAGCTTTCTTT.

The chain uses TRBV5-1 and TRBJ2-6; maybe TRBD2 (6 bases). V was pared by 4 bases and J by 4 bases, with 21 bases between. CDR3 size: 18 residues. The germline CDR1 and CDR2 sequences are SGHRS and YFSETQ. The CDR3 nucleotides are TGCGCCAGCAGCCCAAACACCGGGGCGGGGTGGGGGGCCAACGTCCTGACTTTC. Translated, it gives CASSPNTGAGWGANVLTF.

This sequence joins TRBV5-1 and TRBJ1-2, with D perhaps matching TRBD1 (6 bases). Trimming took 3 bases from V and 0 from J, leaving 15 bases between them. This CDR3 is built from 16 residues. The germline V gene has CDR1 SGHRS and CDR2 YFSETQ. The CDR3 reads CASSSGQAPSNYGYTF. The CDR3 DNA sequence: TGCGCCAGCAGCTCGGGACAAGCCCCCTCTAACTATGGCTACACCTTC.

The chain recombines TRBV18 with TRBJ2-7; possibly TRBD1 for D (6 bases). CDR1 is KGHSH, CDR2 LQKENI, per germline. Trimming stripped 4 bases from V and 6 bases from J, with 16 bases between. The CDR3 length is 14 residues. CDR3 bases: TGTGCCAGCTCACTAAACAGGGTTGGCTCCGAGCAGTACTTC. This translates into CASSLNRVGSEQYF.

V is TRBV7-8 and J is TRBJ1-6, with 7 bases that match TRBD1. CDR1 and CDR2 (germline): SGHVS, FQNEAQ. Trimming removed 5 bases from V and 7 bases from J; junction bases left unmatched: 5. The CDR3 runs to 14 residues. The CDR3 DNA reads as TGTGCCAGCAGCGGACAGGCGCAAAATTCACCCCTCCACTTT. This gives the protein CASSGQAQNSPLHF. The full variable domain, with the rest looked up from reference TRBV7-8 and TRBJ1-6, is GAGVSQSPRYKVAKRGQDVALRCDPISGHVSLFWYQQALGQGPEFLTYFQNEAQLDKSGLPSDRFFAERPEGSVSTLKIQRTQQEDSAVYLCASSGQAQNSPLHFGNGTRLTVT.

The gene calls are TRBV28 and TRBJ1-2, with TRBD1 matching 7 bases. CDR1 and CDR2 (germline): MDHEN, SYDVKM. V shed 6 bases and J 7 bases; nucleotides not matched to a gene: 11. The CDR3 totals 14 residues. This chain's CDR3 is CASSPSQGLIGYTF. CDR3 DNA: TGTGCCAGCAGCCCGTCACAGGGGTTGATTGGCTACACCTTC.

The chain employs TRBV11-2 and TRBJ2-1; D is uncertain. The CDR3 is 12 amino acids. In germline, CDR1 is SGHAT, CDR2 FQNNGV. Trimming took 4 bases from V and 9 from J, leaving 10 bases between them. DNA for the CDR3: TGTGCCAGCAGCTCGTCGTACTCTGAGCAGTTCTTC. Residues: CASSSSYSEQFF.

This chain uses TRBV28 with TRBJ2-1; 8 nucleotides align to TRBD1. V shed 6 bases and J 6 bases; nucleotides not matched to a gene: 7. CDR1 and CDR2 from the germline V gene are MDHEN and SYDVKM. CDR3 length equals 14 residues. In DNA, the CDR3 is TGTGCCAGCAGATATCCCGGGACAGGCAATGAGCAGTTCTTC. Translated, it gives CASRYPGTGNEQFF.

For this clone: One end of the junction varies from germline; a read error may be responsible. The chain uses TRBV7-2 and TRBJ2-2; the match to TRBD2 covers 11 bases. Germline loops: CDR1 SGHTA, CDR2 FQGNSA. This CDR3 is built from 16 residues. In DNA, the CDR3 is TGTGCCAGCAGTTTAGCGGGGGGGACGAACACCGGGGAGCTGTTTTTT. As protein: CASSLAGGTNTGELFF. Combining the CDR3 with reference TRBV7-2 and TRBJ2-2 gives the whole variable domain GAGVSQSPSNKVTEKGKDVELRCDPISGHTALYWYRQSLGQGLEFLIYFQGNSAPDKSGLPSDRFSAERTGGSVSTLTIQRTQQEDSAVYLCASSLAGGTNTGELFFGEGSRLTVL.

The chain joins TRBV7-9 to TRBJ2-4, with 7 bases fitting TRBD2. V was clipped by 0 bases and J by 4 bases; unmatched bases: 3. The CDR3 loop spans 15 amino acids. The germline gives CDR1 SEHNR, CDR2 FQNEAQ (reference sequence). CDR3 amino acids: CASSLAGGQKNIQYF. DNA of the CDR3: TGTGCCAGCAGCTTAGCGGGAGGGCAAAAAAACATTCAGTACTTC.

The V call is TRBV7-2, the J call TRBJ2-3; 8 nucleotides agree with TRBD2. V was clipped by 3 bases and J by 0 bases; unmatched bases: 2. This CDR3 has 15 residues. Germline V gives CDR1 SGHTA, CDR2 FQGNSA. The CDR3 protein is CASSFSGDSTDTQYF. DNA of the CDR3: TGTGCCAGCAGCTTTAGCGGGGACAGCACAGATACGCAGTATTTT.

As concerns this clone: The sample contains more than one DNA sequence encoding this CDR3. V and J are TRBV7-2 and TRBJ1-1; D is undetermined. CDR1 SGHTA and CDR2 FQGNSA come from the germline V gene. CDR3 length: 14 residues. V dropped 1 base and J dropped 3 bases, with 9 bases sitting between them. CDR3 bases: TGTGCCAGCAGCTTAGAGGGCGGCTACACTGAAGCTTTCTTT. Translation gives CASSLEGGYTEAFF.

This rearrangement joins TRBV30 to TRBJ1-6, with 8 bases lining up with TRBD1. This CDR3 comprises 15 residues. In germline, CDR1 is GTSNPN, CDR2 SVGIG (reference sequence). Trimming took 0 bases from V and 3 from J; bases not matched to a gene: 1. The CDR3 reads CAWSVDRGYNSPLHF. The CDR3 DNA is TGTGCCTGGAGTGTCGACAGGGGCTATAATTCACCCCTCCACTTT.

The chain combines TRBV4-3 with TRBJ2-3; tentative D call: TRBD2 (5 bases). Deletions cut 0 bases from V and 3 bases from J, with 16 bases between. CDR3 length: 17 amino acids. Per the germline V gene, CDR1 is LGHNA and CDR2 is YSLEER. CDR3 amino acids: CASSQDSALGLTDTQYF. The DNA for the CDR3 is TGCGCCAGCAGCCAAGATTCAGCCCTCGGACTGACAGATACGCAGTATTTT.

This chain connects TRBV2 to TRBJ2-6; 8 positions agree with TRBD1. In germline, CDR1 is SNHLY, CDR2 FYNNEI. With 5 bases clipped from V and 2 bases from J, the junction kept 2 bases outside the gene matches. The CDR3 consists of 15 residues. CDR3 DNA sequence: TGTGCCAGCAGTCAGGACAGGGCTGGGGCCAACGTCCTGACTTTC. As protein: CASSQDRAGANVLTF.

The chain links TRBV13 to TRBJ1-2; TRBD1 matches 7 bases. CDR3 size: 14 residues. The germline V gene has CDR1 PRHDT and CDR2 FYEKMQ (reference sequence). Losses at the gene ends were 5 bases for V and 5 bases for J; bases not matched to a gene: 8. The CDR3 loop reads CASSTGQRSYGYTF. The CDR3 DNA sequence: TGTGCCAGCAGCACGGGACAGAGGAGTTATGGCTACACCTTC.

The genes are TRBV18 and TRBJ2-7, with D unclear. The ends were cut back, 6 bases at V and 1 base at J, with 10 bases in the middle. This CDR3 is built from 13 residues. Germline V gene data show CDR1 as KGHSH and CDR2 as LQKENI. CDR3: CASSQTNSYEQYF. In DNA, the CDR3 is TGTGCCAGCTCGCAGACCAATTCCTACGAGCAGTACTTC. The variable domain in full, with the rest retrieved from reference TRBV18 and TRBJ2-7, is NAGVMQNPRHLVRRRGQEARLRCSPMKGHSHVYWYRQLPEEGLKFMVYLQKENIIDESGMPKERFSAEFPKEGPSILRIQQVVRGDSAAYFCASSQTNSYEQYFGPGTRLTVT.

The CDR3 DNA reads as TGCGCCAGCAGCTTGGGGCCAGGGATGAACTATGGCTACACCTTC. Translation: CASSLGPGMNYGYTF. The chain employs TRBV5-1 and TRBJ1-2; D possibly corresponds to TRBD1 (5 bases). The germline CDR1 and CDR2 sequences are SGHRS and YFSETQ. The CDR3 contains 15 residues. With 0 bases removed from V and 2 bases from J, the gap between germline ends came to 11 bases.

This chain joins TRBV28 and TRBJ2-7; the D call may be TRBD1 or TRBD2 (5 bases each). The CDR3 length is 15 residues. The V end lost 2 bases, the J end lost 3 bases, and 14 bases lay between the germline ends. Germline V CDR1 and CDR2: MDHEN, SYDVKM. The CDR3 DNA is TGTGCCAGCAGTTTAGGTGGGACCCCACTCTACGAGCAGTACTTC. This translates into CASSLGGTPLYEQYF.

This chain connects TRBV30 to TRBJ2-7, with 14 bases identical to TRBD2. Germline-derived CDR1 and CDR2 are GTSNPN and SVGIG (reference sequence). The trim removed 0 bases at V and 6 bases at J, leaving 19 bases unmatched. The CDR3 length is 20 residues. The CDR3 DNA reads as TGTGCCTGGAGTGTAAAGAGGTACCGCGGGACTAGCGGGAGTTTGGCCGAGCAGTACTTC. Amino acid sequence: CAWSVKRYRGTSGSLAEQYF.

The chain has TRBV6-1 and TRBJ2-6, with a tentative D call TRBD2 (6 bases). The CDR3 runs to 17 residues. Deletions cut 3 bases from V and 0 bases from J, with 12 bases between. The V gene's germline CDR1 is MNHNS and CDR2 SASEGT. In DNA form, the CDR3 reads TGTGCCAGCAGTGAGGCGGGACTCCCCTCTGGGGCCAACGTCCTGACTTTC. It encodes CASSEAGLPSGANVLTF.